This TCR beta chain was identified in a study of blood T cell repertoires in COVID-19. Study details: Whether acute or convalescent, the COVID-19 samples came from the United States, Italy and Spain.

The CDR3 runs 13 residues. CDR1 is MNHNY, CDR2 SVGAGI, per germline (reference sequence). Trimming shortened V by 6 bases and J by 4 bases, and 12 bases separated the two germline ends. Profiling relied on immunoSEQ multiplex PCR, and the TCRdb table lists in-frame clones only, not all of them. The data hold roughly 360,000 clones, with around 84% observed a single time. Sequenced sample: peripheral blood. This sequence was found in a human donor with acute or convalescent COVID-19. The donor label of this sample is uncertain. The V call is TRBV6-6, the J call TRBJ1-2; D perhaps matches TRBD1 (5 bases). DNA of the CDR3: TGTGCCAGCAGCCCAAGCGGGGGCTATGGCTACACCTTC. Encoded protein: CASSPSGGYGYTF.